The rows below give T cell receptor beta chains drawn from one sample of a study of T cell responses to AZD1222 COVID-19 vaccine. Clones were sequenced by immunoSEQ multiplex PCR, and TCRdb holds only the in-frame ones, with some missing. The sample consists of around 150,000 clones, 92% of them appearing once. Here the sequenced sample was peripheral blood, taken 28 days after the second AZD1222 dose. These receptors came from an adult who received the AZD1222 COVID-19 vaccine. Both conserved end residues are part of each CDR3. D genes are given only for firm matches. Size is omitted from some rows. Given values are once, few, many or a class for expanded clones.

V gene,J gene,D gene,clone size,CDR3 DNA,CDR3 protein
TRBV3-1/TRBV3-2,TRBJ1-4,.,.,TGTGCCAGCAGCCAGGTGCCAGGGACGGATGAAAAACTGTTTTTT,CASSQVPGTDEKLFF
TRBV27,TRBJ1-2,.,.,TGTGCCAGCAGTTTATTAGTCTTCGGAGAAGTTAGGGGCTACACCTTC,CASSLLVFGEVRGYTF
TRBV9,TRBJ1-1,TRBD1,.,TGTGCCAGCAGCGCCCGAACAGGGGGGAACACTGAAGCTTTCTTT,CASSARTGGNTEAFF
TRBV5-4,TRBJ1-1,TRBD1,.,TGTGCCAGCAGCTACGGACAGGCTGAAGCTTTCTTT,CASSYGQAEAFF
TRBV5-1,TRBJ1-6,TRBD1,few,TGCGCCAGCAGCTTGGGGGGGACAGGGTCTGATTCACCCCTCCACTTT,CASSLGGTGSDSPLHF
TRBV6-5,TRBJ2-3,.,.,TGTGCCAGCAGTTCACGGTCGCGTGGACTCACGCAGTATTTT,CASSSRSRGLTQYF
TRBV7-3,TRBJ2-3,TRBD2,.,TGTGCCAGCAGCAGCTCCTTCGTCGGGCTAGCGGAAAACACAGATACGCAGTATTTT,CASSSSFVGLAENTDTQYF
TRBV7-3,TRBJ2-1,TRBD1,.,TGTGCCAGCAATGGGGACAGGGGTGCCAATGAGCAGTTCTTC,CASNGDRGANEQFF
TRBV5-1,TRBJ1-2,.,.,TGCGCCAGCAGCTTACTTGACAGGAACTATGGCTACACCTTC,CASSLLDRNYGYTF
TRBV28,TRBJ1-2,TRBD1,.,TGTGCCAGCAGTCCCTCAGGGGGCTATGGCTACACCTTC,CASSPSGGYGYTF
TRBV6-5,TRBJ1-1,TRBD1,.,TGTGCCAGCAGTCGCAAGCCCACAGGGGCCACTGAAGCTTTCTTT,CASSRKPTGATEAFF
TRBV6-2/TRBV6-3,TRBJ2-7,TRBD1,.,TGTGCCAGCAGTCCCGGGACAGGGGAAAAAAACGAGCAGTACTTC,CASSPGTGEKNEQYF
TRBV5-1,TRBJ1-2,TRBD1,.,TGCGCCAGCAGCTTTGGCGACAGGGTCTATGGCTACACCTTC,CASSFGDRVYGYTF
TRBV7-9,TRBJ1-1,.,.,TGTGCCAGCAGCTTAGGACCCCCGGCTGAAGCTTTCTTT,CASSLGPPAEAFF
TRBV19,TRBJ1-4,.,.,TGTGCCAGTAGTATTGTCTGGGGAAATGAAAAACTGTTTTTT,CASSIVWGNEKLFF
TRBV5-1,TRBJ1-1,TRBD1,.,TGCGCCAGCAGCGTCGGAGGGACAGGGCGCGGCACTGAAGCTTTCTTT,CASSVGGTGRGTEAFF
TRBV29-1,TRBJ2-7,TRBD2,.,TGCAGCGGACGACTAGCGGGAGGGTACGAGCAGTACTTC,CSGRLAGGYEQYF
TRBV2,TRBJ1-4,TRBD1,once,TGTGCCAGCAGTAAGGGACAGAACAGTCAGTATGAAAAACTGTTTTTT,CASSKGQNSQYEKLFF
TRBV7-8,TRBJ1-5,TRBD1,.,TGTGCCAGCAGCCGAGGACAGGGTGGGCAGCCCCAGCATTTT,CASSRGQGGQPQHF
TRBV5-1,TRBJ1-1,.,.,TGCGCCAGCAGCTTGGTGGGGAGGAACACTGAAGCTTTCTTT,CASSLVGRNTEAFF
TRBV28,TRBJ1-5,.,.,TGTGCCAGCAGTTTCGGGGGGATTAGCAATCAGCCCCAGCATTTT,CASSFGGISNQPQHF
TRBV10-3,TRBJ2-7,.,.,TGTGCCATCAGACCCACCCAGGCTGGCGAGCAGTACTTC,CAIRPTQAGEQYF
TRBV19,TRBJ2-1,TRBD2,.,TGTGCCAGTAGTATGGGCCTAGCGGACAATGAGCAGTTCTTC,CASSMGLADNEQFF
TRBV3-1/TRBV3-2,TRBJ1-2,TRBD1,.,TGTGCCAGCAGCCATGTCGACAGGGCTAACTATGGCTACACCTTC,CASSHVDRANYGYTF
TRBV6-5,TRBJ1-1,.,.,TGTGCCAGCAGTTACGGGGGCTACACTGAAGCTTTCTTT,CASSYGGYTEAFF
TRBV19,TRBJ1-6,TRBD1,.,TGTGCCAGTAGTAGGCCGGGACAGTCAACCCCCGCGTCGGATTCACCCCTCCACTTT,CASSRPGQSTPASDSPLHF
TRBV10-3,TRBJ2-2,TRBD1,.,TGTGCCATCAGCTACACCCGGGGACAGGGTAACACCGGGGAGCTGTTTTTT,CAISYTRGQGNTGELFF
TRBV7-9,TRBJ1-3,.,.,TGTGCCAGCAGCTTAGACCGCGTAGTTGGAAACACCATATATTTT,CASSLDRVVGNTIYF
TRBV28,TRBJ1-5,TRBD1,.,TGTGCCAGCAGTCGGGACAGGGGCTCGGATCAGCCCCAGCATTTT,CASSRDRGSDQPQHF
TRBV15,TRBJ1-3,TRBD1,.,TGTGCCACCAGCAGAGATCCCCAGGGACAGGGAATCTCTGGAAACACCATATATTTT,CATSRDPQGQGISGNTIYF
TRBV9,TRBJ1-1,TRBD1,.,TGTGCCAGCAGCTTCAGGACAGGACACGGGTTGGACACTGAAGCTTTCTTT,CASSFRTGHGLDTEAFF
TRBV14,TRBJ1-1,.,.,TGTGCCAGCAGCCAAGTAAGCGTTTCCACTGAAGCTTTCTTT,CASSQVSVSTEAFF
TRBV28,TRBJ1-1,.,.,TGTGCCAGCACCACCCCCGTCGGAGGTACTGAAGCTTTCTTT,CASTTPVGGTEAFF
TRBV2,TRBJ2-7,.,.,TGTGCCAGCAGTGATACTAGCCCGTACTTC,CASSDTSPYF
TRBV7-8,TRBJ2-7,TRBD2,.,TGTGCCAGCAGCCAGTACGGGACTAGCGGGACAATTAACTACGAGCAGTACTTC,CASSQYGTSGTINYEQYF
TRBV7-9,TRBJ1-1,.,.,TGTGCCAGCAGCTTACGTCAAACAGGGGAAGCTTTCTTT,CASSLRQTGEAFF
TRBV28,TRBJ2-7,TRBD1,.,TGTGCCAGCAGTCCGTGGGACAGGGGCGAGCAGTACTTC,CASSPWDRGEQYF
TRBV30,TRBJ2-2,.,.,TGTGCCTGGAGTGTAGGCGTTTTGGGGGGGGAGCTGTTTTTT,CAWSVGVLGGELFF
TRBV7-9,TRBJ1-1,.,.,TGTGCCAGCAGCTTCCAGTGGGCAATGAACACTGAAGCTTTCTTT,CASSFQWAMNTEAFF
TRBV10-3,TRBJ2-3,.,.,TGTGCCATCAGCAGCGGAACCACAGATACGCAGTATTTT,CAISSGTTDTQYF
TRBV18,TRBJ1-1,TRBD1,.,TGTGCCAGCTCATTCGACAGGGACACTGAAGCTTTCTTT,CASSFDRDTEAFF
TRBV9,TRBJ2-2,.,.,TGTGCCAGCAGCGTAGACGTCACCGGGGAGCTGTTTTTT,CASSVDVTGELFF
TRBV7-2,TRBJ2-2,.,.,TGTGCCAGCAGCTTATCTGCAAGCGGAAAAACCGGGGAGCTGTTTTTT,CASSLSASGKTGELFF
TRBV11-2,TRBJ2-5,TRBD2,.,TGTGCCAGCAGCTTAGAGGGACTAGCGGGAGAGACCCAGTACTTC,CASSLEGLAGETQYF
TRBV3-1/TRBV3-2,TRBJ2-4,.,once,TGTGCCAGCAGCCAAGAGGGCGGAGGGGGGTCTCAGTACTTC,CASSQEGGGGSQYF
TRBV11-2,TRBJ2-3,.,.,TGTGCCAGCAGCTTAGTTGTAGGAGATACGCAGTATTTT,CASSLVVGDTQYF